This record concerns one T cell receptor beta chain sequence. This specimen belongs to a study of blood T cell repertoires in COVID-19. On the study more broadly: The United States, Italy and Spain supplied acute and convalescent COVID-19 samples. PBMCs, B-cell-depleted T cells, or T cells were the source of the cDNA or gDNA that made up the material.

Per the germline V gene, CDR1 is SGDLS and CDR2 is YYNGEE. The CDR3 covers 15 residues. The trim removed 3 bases at V and 3 bases at J, leaving 7 bases unmatched. Study processing details: Nucleated cell counts were estimated from reference gene primer amplification. The data were produced by immunoSEQ multiplex PCR, yet TCRdb's version contains in-frame clones alone and is incomplete. That table furnishes V, J and clone size, whereas the DNA furnished D and trimming. The table records roughly 140,000 clones, 84% of them present only once. The sequenced material came from peripheral blood. V and J are TRBV9 and TRBJ2-3, with 7 positions matching TRBD1. This clonotype was obtained from an elderly woman in a cohort sampled during active or convalescent COVID-19. The CDR3 nucleotides are TGTGCCAGCAGCGGTGACAGGGTGGGGACAGATACGCAGTATTTT. This codes for CASSGDRVGTDTQYF.